Listed below are T cell receptor beta chains from one sample, sequenced in a study of cytomegalovirus exposure and HLA in healthy donors. Assay: immunoSEQ multiplex PCR; the TCRdb copy retains only in-frame clones and omits some. This sample has about 79,000 clones, with 80% to 95% found just once. Sequenced: PBMCs. The receptors shown here come from a woman younger than 45 in good health and CMV-seronegative. Each CDR3 is given with its conserved first and last residue. Fields, in order: J gene, D gene, V gene, CDR3 protein. D genes are given only for firm matches.

j_call: TRBJ1-1
d_call: .
v_call: TRBV6-5
cdr3_aa: CASSYLSTGPNTEAFF

j_call: TRBJ1-5
d_call: .
v_call: TRBV28
cdr3_aa: CASGRGGLSNQPQHF

j_call: TRBJ2-1
d_call: TRBD2
v_call: TRBV4-3
cdr3_aa: CASSSRLAGGELSSYNEQFF

j_call: TRBJ2-2
d_call: TRBD2
v_call: TRBV19
cdr3_aa: CASSIPTSGRPGELFF

j_call: TRBJ2-4
d_call: .
v_call: TRBV30
cdr3_aa: CAWSPKGGAKNIQYF

j_call: TRBJ1-1
d_call: TRBD1
v_call: TRBV29-1
cdr3_aa: CSVGQGLNTEAFF

j_call: TRBJ2-2
d_call: TRBD1
v_call: TRBV27
cdr3_aa: CASRGQGSNTGELFF

j_call: TRBJ1-2
d_call: .
v_call: TRBV5-1
cdr3_aa: CASSYDSYGYTF

j_call: TRBJ2-3
d_call: TRBD2
v_call: TRBV19
cdr3_aa: CASSNPPLAGLPDTQYF

j_call: TRBJ1-1
d_call: TRBD1
v_call: TRBV28
cdr3_aa: CASSTGGDDPFKEAFF

j_call: TRBJ2-2
d_call: .
v_call: TRBV7-2
cdr3_aa: CASSASSSELFF

j_call: TRBJ1-6
d_call: .
v_call: TRBV6-1
cdr3_aa: CASSETIQGDSSYNSPLHF

j_call: TRBJ2-5
d_call: TRBD1
v_call: TRBV5-4
cdr3_aa: CASSTRGTGRGETQYF

j_call: TRBJ1-4
d_call: .
v_call: TRBV21-1
cdr3_aa: CASSKTTEHCWVPGKLFF

j_call: TRBJ2-5
d_call: TRBD1
v_call: TRBV7-9
cdr3_aa: CASSLGQGQTQETQYF